The 9 T cell receptor beta chains below all came from one sample that was sequenced in a study of T cell repertoires in cytomegalovirus infection. TCRdb re-analysed the reads in MiXCR, keeping a single row per CDR3 protein. The data contain fewer than 550,000 distinct CDR3 sequences, less than 30% of them singletons. Sequenced sample: PBMCs. Every receptor here comes from a human donor in good health (CMV status not recorded). Some clones in this sample may be carry-over from other donors' samples.

The sample holds a few counts of this clonotype. This chain uses TRBV5-1 with TRBJ2-3; D uncertain. Germline V gives CDR1 SGHRS, CDR2 YFSETQ. The CDR3 is 13 amino acids. Trimming left V 7 bases short and J 1 base short, with 10 bases between. CDR3 DNA: TGCGCCAGCCGCCCTGACGGCACAGATACGCAGTATTTT. Its translation is CASRPDGTDTQYF.

This clonotype appeared a single time. The genes are TRBV5-4 and TRBJ2-5; D not certain. The germline V gene encodes CDR1 SGHNT and CDR2 YYREEE (reference sequence). V was shortened by 8 bases and J by 5 bases, with 10 bases between the two germline ends. CDR3 size: 11 residues. The CDR3 loop is CASKPRETQYF. The CDR3, as DNA: TGTGCCAGTAAACCACGGGAGACCCAGTACTTC.

The chain links TRBV27 to TRBJ1-2, with 7 positions matching TRBD1. The J segment lost 6 bases and the V segment lost 6 bases, leaving 7 bases of the junction unmatched. CDR1 is MNHEY and CDR2 is SMNVEV in the germline V gene (reference sequence). This CDR3 has 13 amino acids. The CDR3 bases are TGTGCCAGCAGAAACAGGGGAATGGATGGCTACACCTTC. This encodes CASRNRGMDGYTF.

The table lists this clonotype with many counts. This chain joins TRBV10-2 and TRBJ1-6; no definite D call. This CDR3 region has 12 residues. Germline V gives CDR1 WSHSY, CDR2 SAAADI. The ends were cut back, 3 bases at V and 10 bases at J, with 7 bases in the middle. The CDR3: CASSEMESPLHF. The CDR3 coding sequence is TGCGCCAGCAGTGAAATGGAATCACCCCTCCACTTT.

A few counts support this clonotype. The gene calls are TRBV11-2 and TRBJ2-7, with D possibly called TRBD1 or TRBD2 (5 bases each). CDR3 length: 14 amino acids. Trimming took off 4 bases at V and 3 bases at J, with 13 bases between the two ends. Per the germline V gene, CDR1 is SGHAT and CDR2 is FQNNGV. The CDR3 sequence is CASSSRRGDYEQYF. CDR3 nucleotide sequence: TGTGCCAGCAGCTCCCGACGAGGGGACTACGAGCAGTACTTC.

In this sample, this clonotype turned up many times. The CDR3 coding sequence is TGTGCCAGCAGCTTCCGCACAGATACGCAGTATTTT. Encoded protein: CASSFRTDTQYF. The rearrangement uses TRBV28 and TRBJ2-3, with no clear D. The CDR3 is made up of 12 amino acids. V lost 6 bases and J 1 base, leaving 5 bases between the germline ends. Germline loops: CDR1 MDHEN, CDR2 SYDVKM. The variable domain in full, completed from reference TRBV28 and TRBJ2-3, reads DVKVTQSSRYLVKRTGEKVFLECVQDMDHENMFWYRQDPGLGLRLIYFSYDVKMKEKGDIPEGYSVSREKKERFSLILESASTNQTSMYLCASSFRTDTQYFGPGTRLTVL.

This clonotype was seen once. The gene calls are TRBV7-6 and TRBJ2-7; 9 nucleotides match TRBD1. This CDR3 contains 13 residues. The germline gives CDR1 SGHVS, CDR2 FNYEAQ. V lost 5 bases, J lost 6 bases, and 5 bases stayed unmatched. CDR3 region: CASSGGTGREQYF. The CDR3, as DNA: TGTGCCAGCAGCGGTGGGACAGGGCGCGAGCAGTACTTC.

The chain links TRBV27 to TRBJ2-7; the match to TRBD1 covers 8 bases. The CDR3 extends over 15 amino acids. The germline V gene has CDR1 MNHEY and CDR2 SMNVEV (reference sequence). With V trimmed by 5 bases and J by 7 bases, 13 bases remained unmatched. CDR3 DNA: TGTGCCAGCAGTCCCCAGGACAGGGACTCGGGGGAGCAGTACTTC. It specifies CASSPQDRDSGEQYF.

The chain carries TRBV7-8 and TRBJ2-1, with 12 bases matching TRBD1. The CDR3 extends over 15 amino acids. Trimming at V came to 5 bases and at J to 7 bases, leaving 6 bases not matched to a gene. From germline, CDR1 is SGHVS and CDR2 FQNEAQ. This CDR3 is CASSRPGQGANEQFF. The DNA for the CDR3 is TGTGCCAGCAGCCGGCCGGGACAGGGGGCGAATGAGCAGTTCTTC. Drawing the rest from reference TRBV7-8 and TRBJ2-1, the complete variable domain is GAGVSQSPRYKVAKRGQDVALRCDPISGHVSLFWYQQALGQGPEFLTYFQNEAQLDKSGLPSDRFFAERPEGSVSTLKIQRTQQEDSAVYLCASSRPGQGANEQFFGPGTRLTVL.